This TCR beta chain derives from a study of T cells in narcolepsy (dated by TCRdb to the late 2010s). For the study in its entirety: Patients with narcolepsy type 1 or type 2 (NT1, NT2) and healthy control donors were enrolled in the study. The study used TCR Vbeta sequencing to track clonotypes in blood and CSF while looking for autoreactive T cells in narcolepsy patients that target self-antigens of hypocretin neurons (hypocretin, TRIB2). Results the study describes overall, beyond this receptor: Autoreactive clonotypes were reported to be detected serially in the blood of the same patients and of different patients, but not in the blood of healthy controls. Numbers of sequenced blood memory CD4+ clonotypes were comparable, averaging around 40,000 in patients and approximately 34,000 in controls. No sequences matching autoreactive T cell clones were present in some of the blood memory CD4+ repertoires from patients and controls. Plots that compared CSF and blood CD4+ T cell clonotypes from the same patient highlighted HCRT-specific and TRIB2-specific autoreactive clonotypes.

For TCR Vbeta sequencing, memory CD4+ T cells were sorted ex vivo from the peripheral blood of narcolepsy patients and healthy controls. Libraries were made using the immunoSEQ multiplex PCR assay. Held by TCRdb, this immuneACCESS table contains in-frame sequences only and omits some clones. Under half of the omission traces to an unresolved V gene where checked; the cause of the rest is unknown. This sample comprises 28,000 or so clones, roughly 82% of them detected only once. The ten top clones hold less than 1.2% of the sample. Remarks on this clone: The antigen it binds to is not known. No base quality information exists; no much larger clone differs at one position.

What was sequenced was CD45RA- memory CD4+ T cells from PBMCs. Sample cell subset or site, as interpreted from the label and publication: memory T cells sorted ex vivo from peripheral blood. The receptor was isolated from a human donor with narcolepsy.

The bases read TGTGCCACCAGCAGGGGACAGGGACCCTCGGATGGCTACACCTTC. It specifies CATSRGQGPSDGYTF. The rearranged chain carries TRBV15 and TRBJ1-2, with TRBD1 matching 9 junction bases. CDR1 and CDR2, per the germline V gene (reference sequence), are LNHNV and YYDKDF. CDR3 length: 15 amino acids, cysteine to phenylalanine. The entry retains the CDR3 DNA only, 45 bases that are in frame from base 1. The junction shows trimming of 3 bases on V and 6 bases on J, and the gene matches do not reach 8 bases of it.